A selection of T cell receptor beta chains follows, all from one sample in a study of control samples from healthy donors and cancer patients. The repertoire was sequenced with immunoSEQ multiplex PCR; TCRdb's copy has only in-frame clones and lacks some. Here the sample spans some 140,000 clones, 80% to 95% being singletons. The sample consisted of blood. Receptor source: a man aged 30-40 years in good health. Each CDR3 is given with its conserved first and last residue. A D gene is named only where the DNA matches it firmly. Some rows mark clone size as missing; the rest say once, few, many or name a class of expanded clone.

clone_size: -; v_call: TRBV2; cdr3_length: 13; j_call: TRBJ1-2; d_call: TRBD1; cdr3_aa: CASSRDSSYGYTF; cdr3_nt: TGTGCCAGCAGTAGGGACAGCTCCTATGGCTACACCTTC
clone_size: -; v_call: TRBV19; cdr3_length: 15; j_call: TRBJ1-5; d_call: TRBD1; cdr3_aa: CASSSGTGEYQPQHF; cdr3_nt: TGTGCCAGTAGCTCCGGGACAGGGGAATATCAGCCCCAGCATTTT
clone_size: -; v_call: TRBV28; cdr3_length: 14; j_call: TRBJ1-1; d_call: -; cdr3_aa: CASSFGWGVTEAFF; cdr3_nt: TGTGCCAGCAGTTTCGGTTGGGGAGTCACTGAAGCTTTCTTT
clone_size: -; v_call: TRBV11-3; cdr3_length: 17; j_call: TRBJ1-2; d_call: -; cdr3_aa: CASSPVSPRTGDYGYTF; cdr3_nt: TGTGCCAGCAGCCCTGTCTCTCCCCGCACAGGCGACTATGGCTACACCTTC
clone_size: -; v_call: TRBV19; cdr3_length: 15; j_call: TRBJ1-3; d_call: -; cdr3_aa: CATTNSGSSGNTIYF; cdr3_nt: TGTGCCACCACTAACTCAGGGAGCTCTGGAAACACCATATATTTT
clone_size: once; v_call: TRBV7-2; cdr3_length: 15; j_call: TRBJ2-1; d_call: TRBD2; cdr3_aa: CASSLLIAGGNEQFF; cdr3_nt: TGTGCCAGCAGCCTCCTTATTGCGGGAGGGAATGAGCAGTTCTTC
clone_size: -; v_call: TRBV27; cdr3_length: 15; j_call: TRBJ2-2; d_call: -; cdr3_aa: CASSSFWGNTGELFF; cdr3_nt: TGTGCCAGCAGTTCTTTTTGGGGAAACACCGGGGAGCTGTTTTTT
clone_size: once; v_call: TRBV4-1; cdr3_length: 14; j_call: TRBJ2-1; d_call: -; cdr3_aa: CASSQVVFLDEQFF; cdr3_nt: TGCGCCAGCAGCCAAGTAGTTTTCCTGGATGAGCAGTTCTTC
clone_size: -; v_call: TRBV6-2/TRBV6-3; cdr3_length: 14; j_call: TRBJ1-1; d_call: -; cdr3_aa: CASSWTGGGTEAFF; cdr3_nt: TGTGCCAGCAGTTGGACCGGAGGCGGCACTGAAGCTTTCTTT
clone_size: -; v_call: TRBV6-5; cdr3_length: 13; j_call: TRBJ1-1; d_call: -; cdr3_aa: CASSLLQNTEAFF; cdr3_nt: TGTGCCAGCAGTTTGTTACAGAACACTGAAGCTTTCTTT
clone_size: -; v_call: TRBV5-3; cdr3_length: 16; j_call: TRBJ2-3; d_call: TRBD2; cdr3_aa: CARSLEAGGPADTQYF; cdr3_nt: TGTGCCAGAAGCTTGGAAGCGGGAGGGCCGGCAGATACGCAGTATTTT
clone_size: -; v_call: TRBV11-2; cdr3_length: 13; j_call: TRBJ1-2; d_call: -; cdr3_aa: CASSLGGNYGYTF; cdr3_nt: TGTGCCAGCAGCTTGGGGGGAAACTATGGCTACACCTTC
clone_size: -; v_call: TRBV28; cdr3_length: 16; j_call: TRBJ2-2; d_call: TRBD2; cdr3_aa: CASSPSSGRRDGELFF; cdr3_nt: TGTGCCAGCAGTCCCAGTAGCGGGAGGAGGGACGGGGAGCTGTTTTTT
clone_size: -; v_call: TRBV5-4; cdr3_length: 15; j_call: TRBJ1-5; d_call: TRBD1; cdr3_aa: CASSWDRSPPQPQHF; cdr3_nt: TGTGCCAGCAGCTGGGACAGGAGCCCTCCCCAGCCCCAGCATTTT
clone_size: -; v_call: TRBV7-2; cdr3_length: 12; j_call: TRBJ1-1; d_call: -; cdr3_aa: CASSLIGTEAFF; cdr3_nt: TGTGCCAGCAGCTTAATAGGCACTGAAGCTTTCTTT
clone_size: -; v_call: TRBV30; cdr3_length: 13; j_call: TRBJ1-2; d_call: -; cdr3_aa: CAWSDPTLRGYTF; cdr3_nt: TGTGCCTGGAGTGACCCCACCCTCCGCGGCTACACCTTC
clone_size: -; v_call: TRBV15; cdr3_length: 17; j_call: TRBJ2-5; d_call: TRBD2; cdr3_aa: CATSRELAGGLSETQYF; cdr3_nt: TGTGCCACCAGCAGAGAACTAGCGGGAGGGCTTTCGGAGACCCAGTACTTC
clone_size: -; v_call: TRBV18; cdr3_length: 15; j_call: TRBJ2-1; d_call: -; cdr3_aa: CASSPRGRGNNEQFF; cdr3_nt: TGTGCCAGCTCACCGCGAGGGAGAGGGAACAATGAGCAGTTCTTC
clone_size: -; v_call: TRBV6-5; cdr3_length: 15; j_call: TRBJ2-7; d_call: TRBD1; cdr3_aa: CASSLQQGAAYEQYF; cdr3_nt: TGTGCCAGCAGTCTCCAACAGGGGGCGGCCTACGAGCAGTACTTC
clone_size: -; v_call: TRBV5-6; cdr3_length: 13; j_call: TRBJ1-1; d_call: -; cdr3_aa: CASSLVQGSEAFF; cdr3_nt: TGTGCCAGCAGCTTGGTACAGGGCTCTGAAGCTTTCTTT
clone_size: once; v_call: TRBV30; cdr3_length: 13; j_call: TRBJ2-7; d_call: TRBD2; cdr3_aa: CAWSVIAGGEQYF; cdr3_nt: TGTGCCTGGAGTGTGATAGCGGGAGGCGAGCAGTACTTC
clone_size: -; v_call: TRBV10-1; cdr3_length: 13; j_call: TRBJ2-1; d_call: TRBD2; cdr3_aa: CASRLAGVGEQFF; cdr3_nt: TGCGCCAGCAGACTAGCGGGAGTAGGGGAGCAGTTCTTC
clone_size: -; v_call: TRBV11-2; cdr3_length: 13; j_call: TRBJ2-2; d_call: -; cdr3_aa: CASSIQGGGELFF; cdr3_nt: TGTGCCAGCAGCATCCAGGGGGGAGGGGAGCTGTTTTTT
clone_size: -; v_call: TRBV19; cdr3_length: 13; j_call: TRBJ1-5; d_call: -; cdr3_aa: CASSLIEGQPQHF; cdr3_nt: TGTGCCAGTAGTTTAATAGAGGGTCAGCCCCAGCATTTT
clone_size: -; v_call: TRBV4-2; cdr3_length: 14; j_call: TRBJ1-1; d_call: TRBD1; cdr3_aa: CASSQDPQTGKAFF; cdr3_nt: TGTGCCAGCAGCCAAGACCCGCAGACAGGGAAAGCTTTCTTT
clone_size: -; v_call: TRBV6-2/TRBV6-3; cdr3_length: 14; j_call: TRBJ2-3; d_call: TRBD2; cdr3_aa: CASSLAGGADTQYF; cdr3_nt: TGTGCCAGCAGTCTAGCGGGAGGGGCAGATACGCAGTATTTT
clone_size: -; v_call: TRBV11-3; cdr3_length: 12; j_call: TRBJ2-7; d_call: -; cdr3_aa: CASSLRGANARF; cdr3_nt: TGTGCCAGCAGCTTAAGGGGGGCGAATGCCCGCTTC
clone_size: -; v_call: TRBV7-3; cdr3_length: 13; j_call: TRBJ1-2; d_call: TRBD1; cdr3_aa: CASSLGFRDRPTF; cdr3_nt: TGTGCCAGCAGCTTAGGGTTCCGGGACAGGCCCACCTTC
clone_size: -; v_call: TRBV12-3/TRBV12-4; cdr3_length: 12; j_call: TRBJ2-5; d_call: -; cdr3_aa: CASSFWKETQYF; cdr3_nt: TGTGCCAGCAGTTTTTGGAAAGAGACCCAGTACTTC
clone_size: once; v_call: TRBV29-1; cdr3_length: 14; j_call: TRBJ1-2; d_call: -; cdr3_aa: CSVDGRRDNYGYTF; cdr3_nt: TGCAGCGTCGACGGACGACGGGACAACTATGGCTACACCTTC
clone_size: -; v_call: TRBV28; cdr3_length: 16; j_call: TRBJ2-1; d_call: -; cdr3_aa: CASSPIPPRAYNEQFF; cdr3_nt: TGTGCCAGCAGCCCAATTCCCCCCCGGGCTTACAATGAGCAGTTCTTC
clone_size: -; v_call: TRBV2; cdr3_length: 14; j_call: TRBJ2-1; d_call: -; cdr3_aa: CASRDSFSYNEQFF; cdr3_nt: TGTGCCAGCAGGGACTCTTTCTCCTACAATGAGCAGTTCTTC
clone_size: -; v_call: TRBV6-1; cdr3_length: 15; j_call: TRBJ2-7; d_call: TRBD2; cdr3_aa: CASSEGEGSSYEQYF; cdr3_nt: TGTGCCAGCAGTGAAGGGGAGGGTTCCTCCTACGAGCAGTACTTC
clone_size: -; v_call: TRBV7-2; cdr3_length: 18; j_call: TRBJ2-1; d_call: TRBD2; cdr3_aa: CASSLILAGVGGYNEQFF; cdr3_nt: TGTGCCAGCAGCTTAATACTAGCGGGAGTAGGAGGGTACAATGAGCAGTTCTTC
clone_size: -; v_call: TRBV3-1/TRBV3-2; cdr3_length: 13; j_call: TRBJ2-4; d_call: -; cdr3_aa: CASSRQIGQGDYF; cdr3_nt: TGTGCCAGCAGTCGGCAGATTGGCCAGGGAGACTACTTC
clone_size: -; v_call: TRBV6-5; cdr3_length: 14; j_call: TRBJ2-7; d_call: TRBD1; cdr3_aa: CASSKVGQVYEQYF; cdr3_nt: TGTGCCAGCAGCAAGGTGGGACAGGTCTACGAGCAGTACTTC
clone_size: once; v_call: TRBV6-4; cdr3_length: 16; j_call: TRBJ1-1; d_call: -; cdr3_aa: CASGNRVMIRHTEAFF; cdr3_nt: TGTGCCAGCGGGAACAGGGTAATGATTCGCCACACTGAAGCTTTCTTT
clone_size: -; v_call: TRBV28; cdr3_length: 15; j_call: TRBJ1-1; d_call: -; cdr3_aa: CASRYSRAWNTEAFF; cdr3_nt: TGTGCCAGCAGGTACTCCAGGGCGTGGAACACTGAAGCTTTCTTT
clone_size: -; v_call: TRBV3-1/TRBV3-2; cdr3_length: 14; j_call: TRBJ1-6; d_call: TRBD1; cdr3_aa: CASSLGTGGSPLHF; cdr3_nt: TGTGCCAGCAGCCTCGGGACAGGGGGTTCACCCCTCCACTTT
clone_size: -; v_call: TRBV4-1; cdr3_length: 17; j_call: TRBJ2-2; d_call: -; cdr3_aa: CASSAWTGTANTGELFF; cdr3_nt: TGCGCCAGCAGCGCTTGGACCGGGACGGCCAACACCGGGGAGCTGTTTTTT